The clone carrying this T cell receptor beta chain was seen more than once but under ten times. Its antigen is currently unknown. This record belongs to a study of cytomegalovirus exposure and HLA in healthy donors. At the level of the study: Earlier sequencing of around 190 million T cells yielded 95 million to 120 million unique TCR beta sequences. Early on, a data release was issued that held some 85 million unique TCRs from HLA-typed donors.

CDR3 length: 16 amino acids. The germline V and J ends were trimmed by 0 bases and 0 bases, with 10 bases remaining between them. The germline CDR1 and CDR2 sequences are SGHRS and YFSETQ. In the PCR, 60 Vbeta and 13 Jbeta primers were used. Sequenced by immunoSEQ multiplex PCR; TCRdb stores in-frame clones only, minus some. The sample carries around 150,000 clones, about 79% recorded once. Study results and limitations: A later analysis found that most CMV-associated TCR beta chains appeared HLA-restricted.

Sequenced sample: PBMCs. The chain joins TRBV5-1 to TRBJ1-3; D remains ambiguous. This TCR was sampled from a woman in her forties or fifties in good health and CMV-seropositive. CDR3 amino acids: CASSLVSPSSGNTIYF. CDR3 nucleotide sequence: TGCGCCAGCAGCTTGGTTTCCCCATCCTCTGGAAACACCATATATTTT.